These 15 T cell receptor beta chains originate from one sample sequenced in a study of T cell changes during pregnancy in multiple sclerosis. Here immunoSEQ multiplex PCR was the method, and the copy in TCRdb shows in-frame clones only, minus some. The repertoire consists of under 80,000 clones, with around 94% occurring once and the leading ten covering about 0.5%. The starting material was peripheral blood, obtained in the third trimester of pregnancy. The receptors originated from a female donor with multiple sclerosis, enrolled in a pregnancy study.

The rearrangement joins TRBV30 to TRBJ2-1, with unresolved D. The germline V and J ends were trimmed by 2 bases and 4 bases, with 3 bases remaining between them. The CDR3 is 11 amino acids. Germline V gene data show CDR1 as GTSNPN and CDR2 as SVGIG (reference sequence). The CDR3 spells CAWSLYNEQFF. The CDR3 DNA follows: TGTGCCTGGAGTTTATACAATGAGCAGTTCTTC.

This sequence joins TRBV7-2 and TRBJ2-3; TRBD2 matches 7 bases. Trimming removed 5 bases from V and 4 bases from J; junction bases left unmatched: 12. The germline gives CDR1 SGHTA, CDR2 FQGNSA. The length of the CDR3 is 16 residues. CDR3 residues: CASSRAPSGGADTQYF. For the CDR3, the DNA is TGTGCCAGCAGCCGGGCTCCTAGCGGCGGGGCAGATACGCAGTATTTT.

The chain links TRBV11-2 to TRBJ2-3; 9 bases line up with TRBD1. Germline CDR1 reads SGHAT; CDR2 reads FQNNGV. This CDR3 has 15 residues. Losses at the gene ends were 4 bases for V and 0 bases for J; bases not matched to a gene: 2. The chain's CDR3 is CASSYDRGSTDTQYF. DNA for the CDR3: TGTGCCAGCAGCTACGACAGGGGGAGCACAGATACGCAGTATTTT.

This chain links TRBV18 with TRBJ1-6; D is unresolved. CDR1 KGHSH and CDR2 LQKENI come from the germline V gene. The CDR3 contains 14 residues. Trimming removed 1 base from V and 10 bases from J, with 11 bases in between. The CDR3: CASSPLEAESPLHF. Written as DNA, the CDR3 is TGTGCCAGCTCACCACTCGAGGCAGAATCACCCCTCCACTTT.

The chain is built from TRBV19 and TRBJ2-7, with D perhaps TRBD2 (5 bases). V was trimmed by 2 bases and J by 2 bases, leaving 13 bases between them. CDR1 and CDR2 from the germline V gene are LNHDA and SQIVND (reference sequence). The CDR3 length is 15 residues. The CDR3 reads CASSIPGIGAYEQYF. CDR3 DNA: TGTGCCAGTAGTATACCGGGGATTGGAGCCTACGAGCAGTACTTC.

The CDR3 DNA is TGTGCCAGCAGCTTAGTGGGGACAGGAACGACTGAAGCTTTCTTT. Its protein is CASSLVGTGTTEAFF. This chain links TRBV7-9 with TRBJ1-1, with 8 positions matching TRBD1. The V gene's germline CDR1 is SEHNR and CDR2 FQNEAQ (reference sequence). This CDR3 is 15 amino acids long. The V segment lost 1 base and the J segment 5 bases; nucleotides outside the gene matches: 6. Using reference TRBV7-9 and TRBJ1-1 for the parts outside the CDR3, the full variable domain is DTGVSQNPRHKITKRGQNVTFRCDPISEHNRLYWYRQTLGQGPEFLTYFQNEAQLEKSRLLSDRFSAERPKGSFSTLEIQRTEQGDSAMYLCASSLVGTGTTEAFFGQGTRLTVV.

This chain uses TRBV28 with TRBJ2-7; TRBD2 matches 10 bases. In germline, CDR1 is MDHEN, CDR2 SYDVKM. The CDR3 runs 16 residues. Trimming at V came to 5 bases and at J to 2 bases, leaving 9 bases not matched to a gene. CDR3 amino acids: CASSPRGSGRTYEQYF. The CDR3 DNA sequence: TGTGCCAGCAGTCCGCGTGGTAGCGGGAGGACCTACGAGCAGTACTTC. The full variable domain, its missing parts supplied by reference TRBV28 and TRBJ2-7, is DVKVTQSSRYLVKRTGEKVFLECVQDMDHENMFWYRQDPGLGLRLIYFSYDVKMKEKGDIPEGYSVSREKKERFSLILESASTNQTSMYLCASSPRGSGRTYEQYFGPGTRLTVT.

The table lists this clone with a count of one. The chain carries TRBV29-1 and TRBJ2-7, with 8 bases identical to TRBD1. Germline V gene sequence: CDR1 SQVTM, CDR2 ANQGSEA. Trimming removed 5 bases from V and 9 bases from J; junction bases left unmatched: 9. This CDR3 is built from 12 residues. The CDR3 DNA is TGCAGCGTTAAAATGGACAGGGTCGCGCAGTACTTC. This codes for CSVKMDRVAQYF.

The chain recombines TRBV6-5 with TRBJ2-7, with 12 bases that match TRBD2. Germline lookup yields CDR1 MNHEY and CDR2 SVGAGI. The junction had 4 bases not matched to a gene; V was cut back by 4 bases and J by 0 bases. This CDR3 contains 16 residues. The DNA for the CDR3 is TGTGCCAGCAGTTTGACTAGCGGGGGATACTCCTACGAGCAGTACTTC. Protein product: CASSLTSGGYSYEQYF.

The chain recombines TRBV6-6 with TRBJ1-5; D not resolved. This CDR3 is 13 amino acids long. Germline-derived CDR1 and CDR2 are MNHNY and SVGAGI (reference sequence). The V gene lost 8 bases and the J gene lost 5 bases, with 13 bases spanning the gap. The CDR3 spells CASGQNPYQPQHF. Written as DNA, the CDR3 is TGTGCCAGCGGGCAGAACCCTTATCAGCCCCAGCATTTT.

The chain joins TRBV18 to TRBJ2-3; D perhaps matches TRBD1 (5 bases). This CDR3 region has 17 residues. The germline V gene has CDR1 KGHSH and CDR2 LQKENI. The V end was cut by 2 bases, the J end by 2 bases, with 17 bases between. The CDR3 DNA sequence: TGTGCCAGCTCACCATTGGCAGGGAAAAGGGTCACAGATACGCAGTATTTT. Translating it yields CASSPLAGKRVTDTQYF.

This clone has a single count. CDR3 DNA: TGTGCCAGTAGTATAGGGGCAGGGGGGCCCTACAATGAGCAGTTCTTC. Translating it yields CASSIGAGGPYNEQFF. V and J are TRBV19 and TRBJ2-1, with D tentatively TRBD1 (7 bases). Per germline, CDR1 LNHDA and CDR2 SQIVND (reference sequence). Trimming shortened V by 1 base and J by 2 bases, and 12 bases separated the two germline ends. The CDR3 totals 16 residues.

The rearrangement joins TRBV19 to TRBJ2-2, with no clear D. Germline V gene data show CDR1 as LNHDA and CDR2 as SQIVND (reference sequence). Trimming cost V 1 base and J 4 bases, with 7 bases left between them. This CDR3 contains 14 residues. The CDR3 nucleotides are TGTGCCAGTAGTATAGCGAGGAGCACCGGGGAGCTGTTTTTT. This codes for CASSIARSTGELFF.

The gene calls are TRBV20-1 and TRBJ2-5; D unresolved. Trimming left V 6 bases short and J 5 bases short, with 7 bases between. The CDR3 loop spans 10 amino acids. CDR1 and CDR2 from the germline V gene are DFQATT and SNEGSKA (reference sequence). The CDR3 region is CSAYRETQYF. CDR3 sequence (DNA): TGCAGTGCCTACCGTGAGACCCAGTACTTC.

This chain links TRBV2 with TRBJ1-1; tentative D call: TRBD1 (5 bases). The germline V gene has CDR1 SNHLY and CDR2 FYNNEI. The CDR3 runs 12 residues. Trimming pared 6 bases from V and 6 bases from J, leaving 11 bases between. CDR3 sequence: CASSYQQAEAFF. The CDR3 bases are TGTGCCAGCAGCTATCAACAGGCTGAAGCTTTCTTT.